The following is a TCR beta chain sequence with its context. As yet, its antigen is unknown. Trimming cost V 8 bases and J 1 base; bases outside gene matches: 9. Germline V gene data show CDR1 as MGHRA and CDR2 as YSYEKL. The CDR3 loop spans 16 amino acids. This record belongs to a study of cytomegalovirus exposure and HLA in healthy donors. The study ran its PCR with 60 Vbeta and 13 Jbeta primers. Clones were read by immunoSEQ multiplex PCR, and TCRdb kept only the in-frame ones, dropping some. The sample contains some 150,000 clones, 70% to 90% of which appear only once. General study findings and limits: With later analysis, a missense DCLRE1C variant became linked to TCR beta V- and J-gene trimming.

The specimen sequenced was PBMCs. The clonotype originates from a woman under 30 in good health and CMV-seronegative. This chain links TRBV4-1 with TRBJ2-1, with 9 bases identical to TRBD2. The CDR3 nucleotides read TGCGCCAGCTCCAGCGGGAGGCCGCTTTCCTACAATGAGCAGTTCTTC. This gives the protein CASSSGRPLSYNEQFF.